A single sample is the source of the 29 T cell receptor beta chains below, sequenced in a study of blood T cell repertoires in COVID-19. TCRdb's table, derived via immunoSEQ multiplex PCR, lists solely in-frame clones and lacks some. The sample gives hundreds of thousands of clones, roughly 91% of which show up once; less than 3.5% is in the top ten. Sample: PBMCs or T cells enriched from blood (not recorded which). Receptors were obtained from a woman aged 45-65 years who had been exposed to COVID-19.

V gene TRBV7-2 combines with J gene TRBJ2-7; TRBD2 aligns across 9 bases. The junction had 5 bases not matched to a gene; V was cut back by 6 bases and J by 2 bases. Germline V gene data show CDR1 as SGHTA and CDR2 as FQGNSA. The CDR3 contains 14 residues. The CDR3 loop is CASSPSGAPYEQYF. The CDR3 region has the DNA TGTGCCAGCAGTCCTAGCGGGGCCCCCTACGAGCAGTACTTC.

The chain joins TRBV4-1 to TRBJ1-5; 7 bases are a match to TRBD1. Trimming removed 1 base from V and 4 bases from J; junction bases left unmatched: 4. Germline values: CDR1 MGHRA, CDR2 YSYEKL. The CDR3 is 15 amino acids. DNA of the CDR3: TGCGCCAGCAGCCAAGGGCAGGGGGGTAATCAGCCCCAGCATTTT. Translated: CASSQGQGGNQPQHF.

The V gene is TRBV4-2, the J gene TRBJ1-2; possible D gene TRBD1, 5 bases. There are 15 residues in the CDR3. Between the trimmed V and J ends, which lost 4 bases and 2 bases, there was a span of 14 bases. CDR1 LGHNA and CDR2 YNFKEQ come from the germline V gene. CDR3 DNA: TGTGCCAGCAGCCCCCAACCCGGGGGAAACTATGGCTACACCTTC. Translation: CASSPQPGGNYGYTF.

The sample holds one count of this clone. This sequence joins TRBV4-1 and TRBJ1-5; no definite D call. This CDR3 region has 15 residues. V was cut by 1 base and J by 6 bases, with 13 bases left in between. The germline gives CDR1 MGHRA, CDR2 YSYEKL. The CDR3 DNA reads as TGCGCCAGCAGCCAAGGCGGGGAATTCGTTCAGCCCCAGCATTTT. Translation gives CASSQGGEFVQPQHF.

This clone was observed a single time. The chain recombines TRBV2 with TRBJ2-1; D unresolved. The CDR3 spans 13 residues. Per germline, CDR1 SNHLY and CDR2 FYNNEI. Trimming left V 4 bases short and J 3 bases short, with 7 bases between. Here the CDR3 reads CASSVSVYNEQFF. The DNA for the CDR3 is TGTGCCAGCAGTGTTTCGGTCTACAATGAGCAGTTCTTC.

The rearrangement links TRBV21-1 to TRBJ2-7; TRBD2, the table's D call, was not compared with the DNA. TRBV21-1 is labeled a pseudogene. There are 16 residues in the CDR3. CDR3 nucleotides: TGTGCCAGCAGCAAAAAGGGGGAGGGGATCGCCTACGAGCAGTACTTC. This encodes CASSKKGEGIAYEQYF.

The rearrangement uses TRBV28 and TRBJ2-2; TRBD1 is a possible D gene (6 bases). CDR3 length: 15 amino acids. The V gene lost 6 bases and the J gene lost 1 base, with 12 bases spanning the gap. Germline CDR1 MDHEN, CDR2 SYDVKM. This chain's CDR3 is CASRARGQNTGELFF. The CDR3 DNA reads as TGTGCCAGCAGGGCAAGGGGACAGAACACCGGGGAGCTGTTTTTT.

Of note for this clone: Other DNA sequences in the sample encode the same CDR3. The chain employs TRBV5-1 and TRBJ2-5, with TRBD1 matching over 8 bases. This CDR3 region has 14 residues. Germline values: CDR1 SGHRS, CDR2 YFSETQ. Unmatched junction bases numbered 1, after V lost 2 bases and J lost 1 base. The CDR3 is CASSLGTGQETQYF. CDR3 nucleotides: TGCGCCAGCAGCTTAGGGACAGGCCAAGAGACCCAGTACTTC.

The chain couples TRBV23-1 to TRBJ1-4, with TRBD1 as a possible D gene (5 bases). TRBV23-1 is given ORF status, its function remaining uncertain. Trimming removed 2 bases from V and 8 bases from J, with 12 bases in between. There are 14 residues in the CDR3. The DNA of the CDR3 is TGCGCCAGCAGTCAAAGGACATCCGGGGAAAAACTGTTTTTT. Its translation is CASSQRTSGEKLFF.

The V call is TRBV10-3, the J call TRBJ2-7; the D gene is possibly TRBD1 (5 bases). The CDR3 loop spans 14 amino acids. Germline V gives CDR1 ENHRY, CDR2 SYGVKD. Between the trimmed V and J ends, which lost 6 bases and 0 bases, there was a span of 12 bases. The DNA of the CDR3 is TGTGCCATCAGGAAACAGGTTAGCTCCTACGAGCAGTACTTC. This codes for CAIRKQVSSYEQYF.

On this clone itself: Distinct nucleotide sequences in the sample also encode this CDR3. This rearrangement joins TRBV7-9 to TRBJ2-7, with TRBD1 identical over 10 bases. CDR3 length: 14 amino acids. From germline, CDR1 is SEHNR and CDR2 FQNEAQ (reference sequence). The J segment lost 5 bases and the V segment lost 5 bases, leaving 6 bases of the junction unmatched. The CDR3 nucleotides are TGTGCCAGCAGCCCGGGACAGGGGATAAACGAGCAGTACTTC. It translates to CASSPGQGINEQYF.

The V call is TRBV5-5, the J call TRBJ1-2; D remains ambiguous. There are 15 residues in the CDR3. Between the trimmed V and J ends, which lost 1 base and 3 bases, there was a span of 13 bases. Germline V CDR1 and CDR2: SGHKS, YYEKEE (reference sequence). This CDR3 is CASSLIGVIDYGYTF. The CDR3 DNA reads as TGTGCCAGCAGCTTGATCGGGGTTATAGACTATGGCTACACCTTC.

The V gene is TRBV7-8, the J gene TRBJ1-4; tentatively, D is TRBD1 (5 bases). Per the germline V gene, CDR1 is SGHVS and CDR2 is FQNEAQ. V lost 0 bases and J 5 bases, leaving 7 bases between the germline ends. This CDR3 is built from 14 residues. The CDR3 is CASSLARGNEKLFF. In DNA, the CDR3 is TGTGCCAGCAGCTTAGCTCGGGGGAATGAAAAACTGTTTTTT.

The V and J genes are TRBV5-1 and TRBJ2-3; possibly TRBD1 for D (5 bases). V shed 6 bases and J shed 0 bases, with 14 bases lying between them. The CDR3 consists of 15 residues. Germline CDR1 SGHRS, CDR2 YFSETQ. CDR3 sequence reads: CASTQGDLSTDTQYF. The CDR3 DNA reads TGCGCCAGCACCCAGGGCGATCTCAGCACAGATACGCAGTATTTT.

The gene calls are TRBV19 and TRBJ1-2; D is perhaps TRBD1 (5 bases). The CDR3 sequence is 13 residues long. The V end lost 5 bases, the J end lost 2 bases, and 9 bases lay between the germline ends. CDR1 and CDR2 (germline): LNHDA, SQIVND (reference sequence). Written as DNA, the CDR3 is TGTGCCAGTAGTCCCAGGGTCAACTATGGCTACACCTTC. This sequence encodes CASSPRVNYGYTF.

CDR3 nucleotides: TGTGCCAGCAGTAACAGGAACACTGAAGCTTTCTTT. It translates to CASSNRNTEAFF. The J gene is TRBJ1-1, the V gene TRBV5-6; no reliable D call. This CDR3 is built from 12 residues. Trimming took off 5 bases at V and 1 base at J, with 6 bases between the two ends. Germline CDR1 and CDR2: SGHDT and YYEEEE.

V gene TRBV6-5 combines with J gene TRBJ2-2; D not certain. Trimming took off 8 bases at V and 2 bases at J, with 9 bases between the two ends. The CDR3 is made up of 13 amino acids. Germline-derived CDR1 and CDR2 are MNHEY and SVGAGI. The CDR3 sequence: CASVHPNTGELFF. The CDR3 nucleotides are TGTGCCAGCGTCCATCCCAACACCGGGGAGCTGTTTTTT.

This chain uses TRBV6-5 with TRBJ1-5; TRBD1 agrees at 10 bases. This CDR3 contains 15 residues. Germline V lookup: CDR1 MNHEY, CDR2 SVGAGI. The V gene end was trimmed by 6 bases and the J gene end by 3 bases; junction bases not matched to a gene: 5. CDR3 DNA: TGTGCCAGCAGCCCGGGACAGGGGATCAATCAGCCCCAGCATTTT. This sequence encodes CASSPGQGINQPQHF.

This clone was detected once. CDR3 amino acids: CATKQGRTYNSPLHF. The CDR3 DNA follows: TGTGCCACAAAACAGGGGCGCACCTATAATTCACCCCTCCACTTT. V usage is TRBV2 and J usage is TRBJ1-6; 7 bases fit TRBD1. The trim removed 10 bases at V and 2 bases at J, leaving 8 bases unmatched. Germline V CDR1 and CDR2: SNHLY, FYNNEI. The CDR3 consists of 15 residues.

The rearrangement joins TRBV10-3 to TRBJ1-5; D is undetermined. The germline V gene has CDR1 ENHRY and CDR2 SYGVKD. The V end was cut by 7 bases, the J end by 2 bases, with 21 bases between. The CDR3 contains 17 residues. CDR3 in DNA: TGTGCCATCAACCCCAACCCTTTGATCCAGGGCAATCAGCCCCAGCATTTT. The encoded protein is CAINPNPLIQGNQPQHF.

The chain has TRBV28 and TRBJ2-2; 10 positions match TRBD1. CDR1 MDHEN and CDR2 SYDVKM come from the germline V gene. This CDR3 has 15 amino acids. V shed 6 bases and J 0 bases; nucleotides not matched to a gene: 1. The CDR3 DNA reads TGTGCCAGCAGGGGGACAGGGGCGAACACCGGGGAGCTGTTTTTT. It specifies CASRGTGANTGELFF.

About this clone itself: At one end, the junction sequence differs from germline, possibly due to a read error. CDR3 DNA sequence: TGTGCCAGCTCACCCCAGACAGGAGCCGTCCAAGGGACCCAGTACTTC. Protein sequence: CASSPQTGAVQGTQYF. The gene calls are TRBV18 and TRBJ2-5, with TRBD1 as a possible D gene (6 bases). The CDR3 contains 16 residues. Germline V gene lookup returns CDR1 KGHSH and CDR2 LQKENI.

Here the CDR3 DNA reads TGTGCCAGCAGTGGACTAGGACCTTTTGCGCAGTATTTT. This translates into CASSGLGPFAQYF. The rearrangement joins TRBV11-2 to TRBJ2-3; TRBD2 matches 7 bases. The CDR3 loop spans 13 amino acids. The V and J ends lost 6 bases and 10 bases, in that order; junction bases with no gene match: 10. Germline CDR1 and CDR2: SGHAT and FQNNGV.

This sequence joins TRBV11-2 and TRBJ2-5, with 9 bases that match TRBD1. After removal of 0 bases from V and 4 bases from J, the junction contained 3 bases not matched to a gene. The germline CDR1 and CDR2 sequences are SGHAT and FQNNGV. There are 15 residues in the CDR3. The CDR3 here is CASSLEDRGRETQYF. DNA for the CDR3: TGTGCCAGCAGCTTAGAGGACAGGGGTAGAGAGACCCAGTACTTC.

This rearrangement joins TRBV28 to TRBJ1-2, with 9 bases aligning to TRBD1. The CDR3 spans 14 residues. With 3 bases clipped from V and 4 bases from J, the junction kept 3 bases outside the gene matches. Germline V gives CDR1 MDHEN, CDR2 SYDVKM. CDR3 sequence: CASSFDRGAYGYTF. In nucleotides, the CDR3 is TGTGCCAGCAGTTTCGACAGGGGGGCCTATGGCTACACCTTC.

As regards this clone: This sample also contains other DNA sequences that code for the same CDR3. The chain is built from TRBV5-1 and TRBJ1-1; a weak D match, TRBD1 (5 bases). The CDR3 extends over 13 amino acids. Between the trimmed V and J ends, which lost 1 base and 1 base, there was a span of 5 bases. Germline lookup yields CDR1 SGHRS and CDR2 YFSETQ. CDR3 nucleotide sequence: TGCGCCAGCAGCTTGAGGGGGAACACTGAAGCTTTCTTT. It encodes CASSLRGNTEAFF.

The chain links TRBV5-1 to TRBJ2-3, with 8 bases that match TRBD1. Unmatched junction bases numbered 12, after V lost 2 bases and J lost 4 bases. The V gene's germline CDR1 is SGHRS and CDR2 YFSETQ. CDR3 length equals 17 residues. The CDR3 here is CASSLNGAGGVADTQYF. The DNA of the CDR3 is TGCGCCAGCAGCTTAAACGGGGCAGGGGGCGTAGCAGATACGCAGTATTTT.

The V call is TRBV9, the J call TRBJ1-1; D is uncertain. Trimming stripped 0 bases from V and 1 base from J, with 7 bases between. The CDR3 runs to 14 residues. Germline V CDR1 and CDR2: SGDLS, YYNGEE. The CDR3 coding sequence is TGTGCCAGCAGCGTAGCCTCCGGGAACACTGAAGCTTTCTTT. It codes for CASSVASGNTEAFF. Based on the CDR3 plus reference TRBV9 and TRBJ1-1, the full variable domain is DSGVTQTPKHLITATGQRVTLRCSPRSGDLSVYWYQQSLDQGLQFLIQYYNGEERAKGNILERFSAQQFPDLHSELNLSSLELGDSALYFCASSVASGNTEAFFGQGTRLTVV.

The chain links TRBV11-2 to TRBJ2-5; a possible D gene is TRBD1 (6 bases). CDR3 length equals 15 residues. Trimming removed 5 bases at V and 2 bases at J, with 15 bases between. The germline V gene has CDR1 SGHAT and CDR2 FQNNGV. The CDR3 nucleotides read TGTGCCAGCAGCCCAGAACAGGGTCGGCAAGAGACCCAGTACTTC. As protein: CASSPEQGRQETQYF. Together with reference TRBV11-2 and TRBJ2-5, the CDR3 gives the full variable domain: EAGVAQSPRYKIIEKRQSVAFWCNPISGHATLYWYQQILGQGPKLLIQFQNNGVVDDSQLPKDRFSAERLKGVDSTLKIQPAKLEDSAVYLCASSPEQGRQETQYFGPGTRLLVL.